The rows below give T cell receptor beta chains drawn from one sample of a study of cytomegalovirus exposure and HLA in healthy donors. The protocol was immunoSEQ multiplex PCR, while the TCRdb copy is restricted to in-frame clones and leaves out a portion. The sample records some 90,000 clones, roughly 96% being singletons. Sequencing was done on a sample of PBMCs. Receptor source: a man between 18 and 29 years old in good health and CMV-seronegative. The CDR3 runs from the conserved cysteine through the conserved F or W. A D gene is named only where the DNA matches it firmly.

d_gene	j_gene	v_gene	CDR3nt	CDR3aa
TRBD1	TRBJ1-2	TRBV10-3	TGTGCCATCAGTGAGTCACTCCGACAGGGGGCGCGAGGCTACACCTTC	CAISESLRQGARGYTF
.	TRBJ1-1	TRBV2	TGTGCCAGCAGGGACAGTTGGACTGAAGCTTTCTTT	CASRDSWTEAFF
TRBD1	TRBJ2-5	TRBV18	TGTGCCAGCTCTCCTGGACAGGGCCAGACCCAGTACTTC	CASSPGQGQTQYF
TRBD1	TRBJ2-2	TRBV15	TGTGCCACCAGCAGAGATCTGGGACAGTTCGGGGAGCTGTTTTTT	CATSRDLGQFGELFF
TRBD1	TRBJ1-3	TRBV2	TGTGCCAGCAGTGAAACCGGGACAGGGCGAAACACCATATATTTT	CASSETGTGRNTIYF
.	TRBJ2-2	TRBV7-9	TGTGCCAGCAGCGCGGTGGGCACCGGGGAGCTGTTTTTT	CASSAVGTGELFF
TRBD1	TRBJ1-1	TRBV2	TGTGCCAGCAGTTCACAGGGGGGTGGCACTGAAGCTTTCTTT	CASSSQGGGTEAFF
.	TRBJ2-7	TRBV10-3	TGTGCCATCAGTGGAACATCCTACGAGCAGTACTTC	CAISGTSYEQYF
TRBD1	TRBJ2-3	TRBV19	TGTGCCAGTAGTCGCGACAGGGGAGGACATACGCAGTATTTT	CASSRDRGGHTQYF
.	TRBJ1-1	TRBV29-1	TGCAGCGTTGGGACCGGGGGGAACACTGAAGCTTTCTTT	CSVGTGGNTEAFF
TRBD2	TRBJ2-2	TRBV7-9	TGTGCCAGCAGCTTAGCTGGCCGGGGGGATAACACCGGGGAGCTGTTTTTT	CASSLAGRGDNTGELFF
TRBD1	TRBJ2-3	TRBV6-5	TGTGCCAGCAGTTACGGGCCCAGGGGGCGCCTGAATACGCAGTATTTT	CASSYGPRGRLNTQYF
.	TRBJ2-2	TRBV29-1	TGCAGCGTTGGACAGGTTGGAAGCACCGGGGAGCTGTTTTTT	CSVGQVGSTGELFF
TRBD2	TRBJ2-1	TRBV7-9	TGTGCCAGCAGCTGGACTAGCGACTACAATGAGCAGTTCTTC	CASSWTSDYNEQFF
.	TRBJ2-2	TRBV7-8	TGTGCCAGTCGACAGGTGGAGAACACCGGGGAGCTGTTTTTT	CASRQVENTGELFF
TRBD1	TRBJ1-1	TRBV7-2	TGTGCCAGCAGCCCGACAGGGGCCCTCAACACTGAAGCTTTCTTT	CASSPTGALNTEAFF
.	TRBJ1-1	TRBV7-8	TGTGCCAGCAGCTTATCTGGACAGTACACTGAAGCTTTCTTT	CASSLSGQYTEAFF
TRBD2	TRBJ2-7	TRBV4-1	TGCGCCAGCAGCCCTCATAGCGGGAGCTCCTACGAGCAGTACTTC	CASSPHSGSSYEQYF
.	TRBJ1-1	TRBV6-5	TGTGCCAGCAGTCCTGGACTATCTGAAGCTTTCTTT	CASSPGLSEAFF
.	TRBJ2-2	TRBV2	TGTGCCAGCAGTACAGGGTCCCGGGCCGGGGAGCTGTTTTTT	CASSTGSRAGELFF